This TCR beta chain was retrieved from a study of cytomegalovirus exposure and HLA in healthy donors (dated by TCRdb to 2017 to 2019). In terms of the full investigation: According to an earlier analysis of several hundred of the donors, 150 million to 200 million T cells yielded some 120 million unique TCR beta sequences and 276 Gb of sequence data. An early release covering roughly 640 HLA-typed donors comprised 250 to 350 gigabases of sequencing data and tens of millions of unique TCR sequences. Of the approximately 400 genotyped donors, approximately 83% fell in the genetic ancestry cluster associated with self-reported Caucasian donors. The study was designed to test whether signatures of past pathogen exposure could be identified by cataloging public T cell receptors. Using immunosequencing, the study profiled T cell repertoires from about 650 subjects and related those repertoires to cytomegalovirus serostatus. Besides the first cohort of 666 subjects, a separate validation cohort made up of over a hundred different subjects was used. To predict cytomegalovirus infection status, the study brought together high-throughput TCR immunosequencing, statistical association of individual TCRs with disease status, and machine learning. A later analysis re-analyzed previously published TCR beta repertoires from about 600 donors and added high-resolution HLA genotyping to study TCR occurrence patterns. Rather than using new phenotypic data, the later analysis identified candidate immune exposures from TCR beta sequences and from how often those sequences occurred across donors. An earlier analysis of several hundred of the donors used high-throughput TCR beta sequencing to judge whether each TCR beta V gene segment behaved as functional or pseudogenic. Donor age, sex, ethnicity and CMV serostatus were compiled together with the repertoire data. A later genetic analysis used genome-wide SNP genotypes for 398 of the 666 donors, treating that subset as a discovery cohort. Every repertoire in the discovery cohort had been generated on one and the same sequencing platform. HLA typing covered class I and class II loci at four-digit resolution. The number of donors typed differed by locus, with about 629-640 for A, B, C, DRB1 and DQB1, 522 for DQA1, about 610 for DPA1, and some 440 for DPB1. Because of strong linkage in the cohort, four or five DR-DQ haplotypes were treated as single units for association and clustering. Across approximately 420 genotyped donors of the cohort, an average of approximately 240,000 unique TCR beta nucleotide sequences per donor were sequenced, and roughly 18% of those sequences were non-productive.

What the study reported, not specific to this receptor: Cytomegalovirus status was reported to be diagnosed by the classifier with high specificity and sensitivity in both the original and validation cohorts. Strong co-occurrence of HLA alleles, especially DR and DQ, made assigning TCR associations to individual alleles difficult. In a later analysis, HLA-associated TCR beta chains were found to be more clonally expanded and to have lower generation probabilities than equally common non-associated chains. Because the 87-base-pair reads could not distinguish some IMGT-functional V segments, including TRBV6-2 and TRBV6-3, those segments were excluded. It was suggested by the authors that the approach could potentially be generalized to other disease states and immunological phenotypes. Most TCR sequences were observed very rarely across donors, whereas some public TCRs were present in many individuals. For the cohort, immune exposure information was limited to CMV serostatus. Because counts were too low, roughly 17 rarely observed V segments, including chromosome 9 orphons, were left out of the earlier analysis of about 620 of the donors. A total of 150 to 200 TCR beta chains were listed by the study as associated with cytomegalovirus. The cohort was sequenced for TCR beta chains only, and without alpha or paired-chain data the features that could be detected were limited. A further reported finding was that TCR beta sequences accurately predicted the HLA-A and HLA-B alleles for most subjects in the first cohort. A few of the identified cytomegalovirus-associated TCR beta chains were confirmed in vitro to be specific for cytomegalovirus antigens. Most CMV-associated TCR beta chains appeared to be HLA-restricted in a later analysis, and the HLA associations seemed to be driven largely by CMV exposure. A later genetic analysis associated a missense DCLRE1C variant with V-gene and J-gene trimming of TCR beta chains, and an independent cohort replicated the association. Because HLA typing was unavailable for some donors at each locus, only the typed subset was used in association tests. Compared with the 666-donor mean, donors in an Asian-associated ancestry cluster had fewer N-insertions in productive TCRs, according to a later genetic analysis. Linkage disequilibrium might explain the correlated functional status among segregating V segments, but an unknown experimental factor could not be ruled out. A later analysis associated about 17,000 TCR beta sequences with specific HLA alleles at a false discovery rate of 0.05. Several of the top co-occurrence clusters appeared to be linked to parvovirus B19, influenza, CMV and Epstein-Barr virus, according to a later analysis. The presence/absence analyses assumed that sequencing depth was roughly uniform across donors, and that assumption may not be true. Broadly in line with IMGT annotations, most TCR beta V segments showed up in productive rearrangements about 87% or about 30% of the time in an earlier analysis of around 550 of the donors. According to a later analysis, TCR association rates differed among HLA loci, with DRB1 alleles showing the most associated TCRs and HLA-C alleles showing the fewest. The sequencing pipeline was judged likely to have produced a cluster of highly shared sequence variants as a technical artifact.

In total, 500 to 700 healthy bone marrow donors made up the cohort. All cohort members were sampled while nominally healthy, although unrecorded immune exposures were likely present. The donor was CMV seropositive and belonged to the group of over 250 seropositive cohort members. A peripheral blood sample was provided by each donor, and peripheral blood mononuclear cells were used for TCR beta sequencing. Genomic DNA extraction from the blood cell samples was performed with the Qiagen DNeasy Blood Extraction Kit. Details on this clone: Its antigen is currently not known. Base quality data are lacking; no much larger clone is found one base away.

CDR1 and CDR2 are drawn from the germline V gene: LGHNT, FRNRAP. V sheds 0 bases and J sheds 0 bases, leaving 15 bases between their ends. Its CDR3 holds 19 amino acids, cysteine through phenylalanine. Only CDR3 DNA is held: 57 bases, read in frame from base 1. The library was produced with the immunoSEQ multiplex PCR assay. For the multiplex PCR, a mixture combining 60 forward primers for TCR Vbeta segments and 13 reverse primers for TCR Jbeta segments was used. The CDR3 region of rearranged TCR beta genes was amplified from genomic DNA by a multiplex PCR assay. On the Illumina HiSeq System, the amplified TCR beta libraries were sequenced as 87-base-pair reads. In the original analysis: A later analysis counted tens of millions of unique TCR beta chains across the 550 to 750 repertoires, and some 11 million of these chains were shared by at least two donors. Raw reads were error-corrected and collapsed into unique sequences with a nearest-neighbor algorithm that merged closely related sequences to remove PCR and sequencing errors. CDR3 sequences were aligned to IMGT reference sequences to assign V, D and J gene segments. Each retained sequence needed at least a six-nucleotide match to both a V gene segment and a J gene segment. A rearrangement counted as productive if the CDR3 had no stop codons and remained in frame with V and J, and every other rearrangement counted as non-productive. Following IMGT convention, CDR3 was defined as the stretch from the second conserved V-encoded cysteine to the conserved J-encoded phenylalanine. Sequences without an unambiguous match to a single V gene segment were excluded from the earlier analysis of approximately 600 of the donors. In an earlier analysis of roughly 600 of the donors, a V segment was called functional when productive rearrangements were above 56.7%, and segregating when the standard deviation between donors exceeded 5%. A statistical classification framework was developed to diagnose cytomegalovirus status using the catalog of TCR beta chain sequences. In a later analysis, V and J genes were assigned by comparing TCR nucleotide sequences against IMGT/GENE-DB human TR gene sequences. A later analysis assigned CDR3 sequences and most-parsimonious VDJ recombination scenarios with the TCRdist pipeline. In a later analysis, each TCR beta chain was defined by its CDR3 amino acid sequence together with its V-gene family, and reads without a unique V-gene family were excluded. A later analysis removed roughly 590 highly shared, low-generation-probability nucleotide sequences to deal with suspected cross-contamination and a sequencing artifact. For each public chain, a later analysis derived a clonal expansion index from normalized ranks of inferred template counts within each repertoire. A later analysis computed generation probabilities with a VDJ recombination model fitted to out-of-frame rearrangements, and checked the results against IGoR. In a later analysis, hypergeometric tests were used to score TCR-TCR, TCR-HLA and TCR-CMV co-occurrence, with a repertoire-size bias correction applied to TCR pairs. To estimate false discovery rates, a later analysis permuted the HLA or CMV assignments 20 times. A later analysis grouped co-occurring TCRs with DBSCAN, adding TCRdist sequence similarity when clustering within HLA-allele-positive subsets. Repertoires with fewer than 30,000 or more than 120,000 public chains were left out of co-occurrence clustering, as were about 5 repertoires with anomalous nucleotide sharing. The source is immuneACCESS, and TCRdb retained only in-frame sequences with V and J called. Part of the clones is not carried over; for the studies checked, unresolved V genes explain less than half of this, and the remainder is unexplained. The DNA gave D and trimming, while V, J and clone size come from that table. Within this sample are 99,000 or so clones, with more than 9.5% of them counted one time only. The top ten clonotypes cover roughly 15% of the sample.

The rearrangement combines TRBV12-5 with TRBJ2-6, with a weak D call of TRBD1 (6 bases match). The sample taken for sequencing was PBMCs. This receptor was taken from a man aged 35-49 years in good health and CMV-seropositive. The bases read TGTGCTAGTGGTTTGGTAAGCAGGGGTGGACTCTCTGGGGCCAACGTCCTGACTTTC. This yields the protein CASGLVSRGGLSGANVLTF.